What follows are 10 T cell receptor beta chains derived from one specimen sequenced in a study of cytomegalovirus exposure and HLA in healthy donors. It was with 60 Vbeta and 13 Jbeta primers that the PCR ran. Only in-frame clones appear in the TCRdb table, and some are missing; sequencing was by immunoSEQ multiplex PCR. The data contain some 170,000 clones, 75% of them seen just once; the ten biggest clones take up approximately 3.1%. Material: PBMCs. Receptors originate from a woman aged 45-65 years in good health and CMV-seropositive.

The rearrangement uses TRBV7-8 and TRBJ2-1; TRBD2 is a possible D gene (6 bases). The CDR3 is made up of 18 amino acids. Germline CDR1 reads SGHVS; CDR2 reads FQNEAQ. V was shortened by 1 base and J by 3 bases, with 19 bases between the two germline ends. CDR3 region: CASSLEGLIRGLYNEQFF. Here the CDR3 DNA reads TGTGCCAGCAGCTTAGAAGGGTTAATAAGGGGACTCTACAATGAGCAGTTCTTC.

The chain combines TRBV19 with TRBJ1-2, with TRBD1 matching 7 bases. The V gene end was trimmed by 4 bases and the J gene end by 6 bases; junction bases not matched to a gene: 11. Germline V lookup: CDR1 LNHDA, CDR2 SQIVND (reference sequence). CDR3 length: 15 residues. The chain's CDR3 is CASSTHRGGTNGYTF. CDR3 DNA sequence: TGTGCCAGTAGTACACACAGGGGCGGAACTAATGGCTACACCTTC.

The chain employs TRBV6-6 and TRBJ1-1; no clear D gene. This CDR3 is built from 13 residues. Germline-derived CDR1 and CDR2 are MNHNY and SVGAGI (reference sequence). Trimming left V 7 bases short and J 1 base short, with 10 bases between. Here the CDR3 reads CASKRVQNTEAFF. For the CDR3, the DNA is TGTGCCAGCAAGAGGGTTCAGAACACTGAAGCTTTCTTT.

The CDR3: CASTGLLSYAFF. In DNA form, the CDR3 reads TGTGCCAGTACAGGGCTTCTTTCTTACGCTTTCTTT. J is TRBJ1-1 and V is TRBV19; a weak D match, TRBD1 (5 bases). Germline values: CDR1 LNHDA, CDR2 SQIVND (reference sequence). Between the trimmed V and J ends, which lost 7 bases and 11 bases, there was a span of 17 bases. The CDR3 is made up of 12 amino acids.

This clone was seen only once. The chain has TRBV5-4 and TRBJ1-2; possible D gene TRBD1, 6 bases. The CDR3 extends over 14 amino acids. In germline, CDR1 is SGHNT, CDR2 YYREEE (reference sequence). Trimming stripped 4 bases from V and 4 bases from J, with 14 bases between. CDR3 coding DNA: TGTGCCAGCAGCCCGGATACAGGGTTCTATGGCTACACCTTC. Protein product: CASSPDTGFYGYTF.

This chain links TRBV7-9 with TRBJ2-5, with 7 bases that match TRBD2. Germline CDR1 and CDR2: SEHNR and FQNEAQ (reference sequence). CDR3 length: 14 amino acids. V shed 5 bases, J shed 7 bases, and the junction held 10 bases outside the gene matches. For the CDR3, the DNA is TGTGCCAGCAGCCCTGGGCGGAGGGAGGGGACCCAGTACTTC. It is translated as CASSPGRREGTQYF.

In DNA, the CDR3 is TGCGCCAGCAGCCTAAGGACAGCGGAGGATACGCAGTATTTT. It specifies CASSLRTAEDTQYF. This chain joins TRBV4-1 and TRBJ2-3, with D maybe TRBD1 (6 bases). This CDR3 contains 14 residues. Trimming pared 4 bases from V and 6 bases from J, leaving 14 bases between. The V gene's germline CDR1 is MGHRA and CDR2 YSYEKL.

The chain employs TRBV9 and TRBJ2-2, with unresolved D. This CDR3 has 13 amino acids. The germline V gene encodes CDR1 SGDLS and CDR2 YYNGEE. Trimming took 4 bases from V and 1 from J, leaving 5 bases between them. CDR3 sequence: CASSQMNTGELFF. CDR3 DNA sequence: TGTGCCAGCAGCCAGATGAACACCGGGGAGCTGTTTTTT.

The chain combines TRBV2 with TRBJ2-1; D is unresolved. In germline, CDR1 is SNHLY, CDR2 FYNNEI. This CDR3 contains 12 residues. Between the trimmed V and J ends, which lost 7 bases and 4 bases, there was a span of 8 bases. CDR3 protein: CASNEEYNEQFF. The CDR3 bases are TGTGCCAGCAACGAGGAATACAATGAGCAGTTCTTC.

J is TRBJ2-5 and V is TRBV5-1; 8 bases map to TRBD1. The CDR3 has 19 amino acids. CDR1 is SGHRS and CDR2 is YFSETQ in the germline V gene. V lost 3 bases and J lost 4; bases outside the gene matches: 20. As DNA, the CDR3 is TGCGCCAGCAGCTCGTTGAAAATACGGACAGGGCCGAGGGGAGAGACCCAGTACTTC. It encodes CASSSLKIRTGPRGETQYF. The full variable domain, completed using reference TRBV5-1 and TRBJ2-5, is KAGVTQTPRYLIKTRGQQVTLSCSPISGHRSVSWYQQTPGQGLQFLFEYFSETQRNKGNFPGRFSGRQFSNSRSEMNVSTLELGDSALYLCASSSLKIRTGPRGETQYFGPGTRLLVL.